This note documents a single TCR beta chain sequence. The antigen is unknown. These data originate in a study of cytomegalovirus exposure and HLA in healthy donors. Study-level points and caveats: Being productive about 90% or about 30% of the time was typical of most TCR beta V segments in an earlier analysis. Reportedly, diagnosis of cytomegalovirus status by the classifier showed high specificity and sensitivity. Immune exposure data for these donors was limited to CMV serostatus.

CDR1 and CDR2 from the germline V gene are SGHRS and YFSETQ. The germline V and J ends were trimmed by 0 bases and 5 bases, with 6 bases remaining between them. There are 12 residues in the CDR3. Primers included in the PCR were 60 Vbeta and 13 Jbeta primers. Using immunoSEQ multiplex PCR, the repertoire was profiled, and TCRdb retains in-frame clones only, with some absent. The repertoire holds 65,000 to 100,000 clones, roughly 73% seen once, with roughly 2.2% in the top ten. The chain combines TRBV5-1 with TRBJ2-7; no reliable D call. The sample was PBMCs. This receptor was identified in a man aged 40-50 years in good health and CMV-seronegative. The CDR3 reads CASSLGLDEQYF. The CDR3 coding sequence is TGCGCCAGCAGCTTGGGACTCGACGAGCAGTACTTC.